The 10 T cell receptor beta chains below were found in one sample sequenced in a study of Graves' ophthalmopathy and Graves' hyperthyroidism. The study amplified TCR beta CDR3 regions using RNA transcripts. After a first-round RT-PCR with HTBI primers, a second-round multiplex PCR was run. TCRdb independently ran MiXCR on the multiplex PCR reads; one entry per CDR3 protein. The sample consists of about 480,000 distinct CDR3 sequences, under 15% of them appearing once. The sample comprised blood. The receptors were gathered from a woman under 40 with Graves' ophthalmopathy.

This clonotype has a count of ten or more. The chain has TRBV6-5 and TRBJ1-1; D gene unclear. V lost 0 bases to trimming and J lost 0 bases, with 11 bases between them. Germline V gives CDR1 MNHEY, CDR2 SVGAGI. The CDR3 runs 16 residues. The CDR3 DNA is TGTGCCAGCAGTTACTCGATTGGGATTCTGAACACTGAAGCTTTCTTT. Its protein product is CASSYSIGILNTEAFF.

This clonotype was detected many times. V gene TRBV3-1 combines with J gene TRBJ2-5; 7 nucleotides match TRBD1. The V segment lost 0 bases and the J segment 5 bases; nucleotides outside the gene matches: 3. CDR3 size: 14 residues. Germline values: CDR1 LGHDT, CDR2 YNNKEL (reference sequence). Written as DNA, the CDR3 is TGTGCCAGCAGCCAAGATTCGGGACAGGAGACCCAGTACTTC. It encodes CASSQDSGQETQYF.

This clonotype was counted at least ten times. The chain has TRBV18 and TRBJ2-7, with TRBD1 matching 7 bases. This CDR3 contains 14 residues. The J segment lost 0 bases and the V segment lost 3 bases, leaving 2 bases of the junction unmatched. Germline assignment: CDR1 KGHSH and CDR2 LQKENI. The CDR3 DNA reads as TGTGCCAGCTCACCGGGACAGCACTCCTACGAGCAGTACTTC. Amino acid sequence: CASSPGQHSYEQYF.

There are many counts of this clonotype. In nucleotides, the CDR3 is TGTGCCTGGAGTGAAGCTTACTACGAGCAGTACTTC. Amino acid sequence: CAWSEAYYEQYF. The V call is TRBV30, the J call TRBJ2-7; D not resolved. CDR1 and CDR2 from the germline V gene are GTSNPN and SVGIG (reference sequence). CDR3 length equals 12 residues. V shed 1 base and J shed 3 bases, with 7 bases lying between them.

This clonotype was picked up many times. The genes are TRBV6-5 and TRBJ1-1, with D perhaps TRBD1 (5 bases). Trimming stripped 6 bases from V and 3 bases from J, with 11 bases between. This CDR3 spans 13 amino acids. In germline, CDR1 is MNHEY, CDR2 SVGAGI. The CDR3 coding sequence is TGTGCCAGCAGGATACAGGTTGACACTGAAGCTTTCTTT. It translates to CASRIQVDTEAFF.

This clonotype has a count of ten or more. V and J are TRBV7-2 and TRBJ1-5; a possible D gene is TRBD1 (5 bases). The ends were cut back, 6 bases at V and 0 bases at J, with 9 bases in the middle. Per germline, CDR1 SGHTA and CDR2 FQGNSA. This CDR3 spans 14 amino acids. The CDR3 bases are TGTGCCAGCAGGTTCGGGGGTAGCAATCAGCCCCAGCATTTT. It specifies CASRFGGSNQPQHF.

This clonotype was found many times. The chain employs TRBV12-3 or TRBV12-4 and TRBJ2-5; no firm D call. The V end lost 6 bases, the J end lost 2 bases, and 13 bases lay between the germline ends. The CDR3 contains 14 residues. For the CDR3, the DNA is TGTGCCAGCAGCTGGGAATCAACTCAAGAGACCCAGTACTTC. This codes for CASSWESTQETQYF.

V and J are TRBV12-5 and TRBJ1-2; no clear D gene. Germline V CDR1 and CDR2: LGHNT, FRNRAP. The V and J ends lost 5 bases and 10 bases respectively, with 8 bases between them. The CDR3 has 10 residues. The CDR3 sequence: CASGRLDYTF. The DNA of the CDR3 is TGTGCTAGTGGTAGACTAGACTACACCTTC.

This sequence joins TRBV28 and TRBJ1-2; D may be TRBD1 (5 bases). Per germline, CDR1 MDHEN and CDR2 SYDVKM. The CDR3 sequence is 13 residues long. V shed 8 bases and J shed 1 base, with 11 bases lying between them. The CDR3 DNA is TGTGCCAGCCGAAACCAGGGTAACTATGGCTACACCTTC. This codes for CASRNQGNYGYTF.

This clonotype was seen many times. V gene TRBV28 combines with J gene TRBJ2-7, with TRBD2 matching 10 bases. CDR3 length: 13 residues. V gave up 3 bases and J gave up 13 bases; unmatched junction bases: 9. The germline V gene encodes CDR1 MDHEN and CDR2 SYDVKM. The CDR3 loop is CASSLRGLAAPYF. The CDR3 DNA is TGTGCCAGCAGTTTGCGTGGACTAGCGGCACCATACTTC. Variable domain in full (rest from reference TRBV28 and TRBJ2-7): DVKVTQSSRYLVKRTGEKVFLECVQDMDHENMFWYRQDPGLGLRLIYFSYDVKMKEKGDIPEGYSVSREKKERFSLILESASTNQTSMYLCASSLRGLAAPYFGPGTRLTVT.